Below are 26 T cell receptor beta chains sequenced from a single sample in a study of cytomegalovirus exposure and HLA in healthy donors. The PCR ran on 60 Vbeta and 13 Jbeta primers. Repertoires were generated with immunoSEQ multiplex PCR, while TCRdb's copy carries only in-frame clones and drops some. The table includes about 140,000 clones, over 60% detected once. The sample was PBMCs. These receptors were obtained from a woman aged 45-60 years in good health and CMV-seronegative.

This clone has just a few counts. The V gene is TRBV4-1, the J gene TRBJ2-7, with 8 bases identical to TRBD1. The V gene's germline CDR1 is MGHRA and CDR2 YSYEKL. The J segment lost 3 bases and the V segment lost 4 bases, leaving 5 bases of the junction unmatched. The CDR3 covers 14 residues. The CDR3 coding sequence is TGCGCCAGCAGCCGACCCACAGGGGGCTACGAGCAGTACTTC. Its protein product is CASSRPTGGYEQYF.

The chain has TRBV9 and TRBJ1-6; D is perhaps TRBD1 (6 bases). The CDR3 runs to 14 residues. Germline lookup yields CDR1 SGDLS and CDR2 YYNGEE. Trimming shortened V by 4 bases and J by 13 bases, and 18 bases separated the two germline ends. DNA of the CDR3: TGTGCCAGCAGCCTTGGACAGTCCGAGTCCCCCCTCCACTTT. This gives the protein CASSLGQSESPLHF.

This chain uses TRBV2 with TRBJ1-1, with D unresolved. The V gene lost 6 bases and the J gene lost 6 bases, with 5 bases spanning the gap. This CDR3 is 10 amino acids long. From germline, CDR1 is SNHLY and CDR2 FYNNEI. The CDR3 reads CASRGAEAFF. The CDR3 region has the DNA TGTGCCAGCAGGGGAGCTGAAGCTTTCTTT. Variable domain in full (rest from reference TRBV2 and TRBJ1-1): EPEVTQTPSHQVTQMGQEVILRCVPISNHLYFYWYRQILGQKVEFLVSFYNNEISEKSEIFDDQFSVERPDGSNFTLKIRSTKLEDSAMYFCASRGAEAFFGQGTRLTVV.

The chain joins TRBV19 to TRBJ2-1, with D possibly TRBD1 on 6 matching bases. Per the germline V gene, CDR1 is LNHDA and CDR2 is SQIVND (reference sequence). Trimming removed 2 bases at V and 3 bases at J, with 8 bases between. The CDR3 runs 14 residues. CDR3 sequence reads: CASSISDSYNEQFF. The CDR3 DNA follows: TGTGCCAGTAGTATATCGGACAGCTACAATGAGCAGTTCTTC.

V gene TRBV5-1 combines with J gene TRBJ1-6, with TRBD1 matching over 8 bases. This CDR3 has 15 amino acids. Germline V gene data show CDR1 as SGHRS and CDR2 as YFSETQ. The V and J ends lost 5 bases and 5 bases, in that order; junction bases with no gene match: 6. The CDR3 loop reads CASSPQGVNNSPLHF. CDR3 sequence (DNA): TGCGCCAGCAGTCCACAGGGGGTAAATAATTCACCCCTCCACTTT.

The gene calls are TRBV5-1 and TRBJ1-4; unclear D gene. V was pared by 0 bases and J by 5 bases, with 5 bases between. Germline CDR1 SGHRS, CDR2 YFSETQ. The CDR3 loop spans 13 amino acids. As DNA, the CDR3 is TGCGCCAGCAGCTTGGGACAAAATGAAAAACTGTTTTTT. The encoded protein is CASSLGQNEKLFF. The whole variable domain, remainder taken from reference TRBV5-1 and TRBJ1-4, is KAGVTQTPRYLIKTRGQQVTLSCSPISGHRSVSWYQQTPGQGLQFLFEYFSETQRNKGNFPGRFSGRQFSNSRSEMNVSTLELGDSALYLCASSLGQNEKLFFGSGTQLSVL.

V usage is TRBV7-9 and J usage is TRBJ1-2; tentatively, D is TRBD1 (5 bases). This CDR3 is built from 12 residues. Trimming pared 4 bases from V and 9 bases from J, leaving 12 bases between. Looked up from germline, CDR1 is SEHNR and CDR2 is FQNEAQ (reference sequence). The CDR3 protein is CASSSGLTSYTF. In DNA, the CDR3 is TGTGCCAGCAGCTCGGGACTTACGAGCTACACCTTC.

The chain couples TRBV6-5 to TRBJ2-4; no reliable D call. The CDR3 sequence is 15 residues long. CDR1 and CDR2 (germline): MNHEY, SVGAGI. The ends were cut back, 0 bases at V and 1 base at J, with 7 bases in the middle. The CDR3 loop reads CASSYSNGAKNIQYF. CDR3 nucleotide sequence: TGTGCCAGCAGTTACTCGAACGGGGCCAAAAACATTCAGTACTTC.

The chain links TRBV6-6 to TRBJ1-5; no clear D gene. There are 14 residues in the CDR3. Per germline, CDR1 MNHNY and CDR2 SVGAGI (reference sequence). The germline V and J ends were trimmed by 10 bases and 0 bases, with 13 bases remaining between them. The CDR3 DNA sequence: TGTGCCACCGTCGCCTGGAGTAGCAATCAGCCCCAGCATTTT. Translated, it gives CATVAWSSNQPQHF.

This clone was found once. The chain is built from TRBV9 and TRBJ2-5, with D perhaps TRBD1 (6 bases). Germline values: CDR1 SGDLS, CDR2 YYNGEE. V was clipped by 0 bases and J by 5 bases, with 11 bases between them. The CDR3 runs 14 residues. The CDR3 nucleotides read TGTGCCAGCAGCGTAGAAATCCAGGGGGAGACCCAGTACTTC. Residues: CASSVEIQGETQYF. Based on the CDR3 plus reference TRBV9 and TRBJ2-5, the full variable domain is DSGVTQTPKHLITATGQRVTLRCSPRSGDLSVYWYQQSLDQGLQFLIQYYNGEERAKGNILERFSAQQFPDLHSELNLSSLELGDSALYFCASSVEIQGETQYFGPGTRLLVL.

The V call is TRBV28, the J call TRBJ1-2, with D possibly matching TRBD1 (6 bases). Per the germline V gene, CDR1 is MDHEN and CDR2 is SYDVKM. This CDR3 is built from 14 residues. V was trimmed by 11 bases and J by 1 base, leaving 17 bases between them. CDR3: CASTTGQINYGYTF. The CDR3 DNA reads TGTGCCTCGACCACGGGACAAATTAACTATGGCTACACCTTC.

This chain joins TRBV5-5 and TRBJ2-7; 15 positions agree with TRBD2. The CDR3 runs to 17 residues. V lost 5 bases and J lost 3; bases outside the gene matches: 9. Germline-derived CDR1 and CDR2 are SGHKS and YYEKEE (reference sequence). In DNA, the CDR3 is TGTGCCAGCAGATGGACTAGCGGGGGGGCCCGAAGCTACGAGCAGTACTTC. This encodes CASRWTSGGARSYEQYF.

The J gene is TRBJ2-5, the V gene TRBV7-9, with 9 bases that match TRBD2. J gave up 5 bases and V 8 bases, and 9 bases lay outside the gene matches. The CDR3 has 14 residues. Per the germline V gene, CDR1 is SEHNR and CDR2 is FQNEAQ (reference sequence). The chain's CDR3 is CASSGGGAFETQYF. In nucleotides, the CDR3 is TGTGCCAGCTCCGGCGGGGGGGCCTTCGAGACCCAGTACTTC. Full variable domain (rest looked up from reference TRBV7-9 and TRBJ2-5): DTGVSQNPRHKITKRGQNVTFRCDPISEHNRLYWYRQTLGQGPEFLTYFQNEAQLEKSRLLSDRFSAERPKGSFSTLEIQRTEQGDSAMYLCASSGGGAFETQYFGPGTRLLVL.

The rearrangement links TRBV4-1 to TRBJ2-7, with 11 bases matching TRBD2. The CDR3 is 15 amino acids. V dropped 4 bases and J dropped 7; count of bases not matched to a gene: 9. Germline V CDR1 and CDR2: MGHRA, YSYEKL. The CDR3 region is CASSPLAGGGGEQYF. CDR3 bases: TGCGCCAGCAGCCCTCTAGCGGGGGGCGGAGGGGAGCAGTACTTC.

The CDR3 DNA sequence: TGTGCCTGTACAGGGGCCTCCCCACGGGAAGCTTTCTTT. Translated, it gives CACTGASPREAFF. The rearrangement uses TRBV30 and TRBJ1-1; TRBD1 aligns across 7 bases. J lost 8 bases, V lost 6 bases, and 12 bases had no gene match. The CDR3 runs to 13 residues. Germline V gene sequence: CDR1 GTSNPN, CDR2 SVGIG (reference sequence).

This rearrangement joins TRBV4-1 to TRBJ1-2; no reliable D call. This CDR3 comprises 12 residues. Germline V lookup: CDR1 MGHRA, CDR2 YSYEKL. V was shortened by 6 bases and J by 4 bases, with 9 bases between the two germline ends. In nucleotides, the CDR3 is TGCGCCAGCAGTCGAGACACCTATGGCTACACCTTC. It codes for CASSRDTYGYTF.

This chain uses TRBV19 with TRBJ1-5; 8 bases map to TRBD1. Germline V CDR1 and CDR2: LNHDA, SQIVND (reference sequence). Trimming took 5 bases from V and 3 from J; bases not matched to a gene: 3. The CDR3 extends over 14 amino acids. DNA for the CDR3: TGTGCCAGTAGTTCGGACAGGGTCAATCAGCCCCAGCATTTT. It specifies CASSSDRVNQPQHF.

The chain recombines TRBV7-9 with TRBJ2-1, with D possibly matching TRBD2 (6 bases). The CDR3 has 14 amino acids. The germline V and J ends were trimmed by 5 bases and 6 bases, with 14 bases remaining between them. CDR1 and CDR2 from the germline V gene are SEHNR and FQNEAQ (reference sequence). The CDR3 loop is CASSTQTSSNEQFF. The DNA for the CDR3 is TGTGCCAGCAGCACTCAGACTAGTTCCAATGAGCAGTTCTTC.

The chain recombines TRBV19 with TRBJ1-2; 7 nucleotides match TRBD1. Germline loops: CDR1 LNHDA, CDR2 SQIVND (reference sequence). The CDR3 loop spans 13 amino acids. The junction had 10 bases not matched to a gene; V was cut back by 4 bases and J by 11 bases. The CDR3 nucleotides are TGTGCCAGTAGTAACCGGGACAGATCCCAGTACACCTTC. This codes for CASSNRDRSQYTF.

V usage is TRBV5-8 and J usage is TRBJ1-2; D unresolved. This CDR3 is 17 amino acids long. The V end was cut by 0 bases, the J end by 1 base, with 16 bases between. Germline assignment: CDR1 SGHTS and CDR2 YDEGEE. Here the CDR3 reads CASSLGLVPPGNYGYTF. The CDR3 DNA sequence: TGTGCCAGCAGCTTGGGTTTAGTGCCCCCTGGTAACTATGGCTACACCTTC.

The chain recombines TRBV15 with TRBJ2-2, with TRBD2 as a possible D gene (6 bases). The germline V gene has CDR1 LNHNV and CDR2 YYDKDF (reference sequence). The CDR3 has 16 amino acids. Trimming removed 0 bases at V and 6 bases at J, with 14 bases between. The CDR3: CATSRDRGNPAGELFF. The CDR3 DNA reads TGTGCCACCAGCAGAGATCGGGGGAATCCAGCCGGGGAGCTGTTTTTT.

The chain employs TRBV28 and TRBJ2-1; 8 bases map to TRBD1. The CDR3 is made up of 12 amino acids. Germline CDR1 and CDR2: MDHEN and SYDVKM. V gave up 8 bases and J gave up 8 bases; unmatched junction bases: 5. As DNA, the CDR3 is TGTGCCAGCGGGACAGGACAGCATGAGCAGTTCTTC. Its protein is CASGTGQHEQFF.

The J gene is TRBJ1-3, the V gene TRBV30; D unresolved. Germline CDR1 is GTSNPN and CDR2 is SVGIG (reference sequence). The V end lost 2 bases, the J end lost 7 bases, and 12 bases lay between the germline ends. The CDR3 spans 13 residues. The CDR3 spells CAWSTSLENTIYF. The DNA for the CDR3 is TGTGCCTGGAGTACGTCCTTAGAGAACACCATATATTTT. The variable domain in full, with the rest retrieved from reference TRBV30 and TRBJ1-3, is SQTIHQWPATLVQPVGSPLSLECTVEGTSNPNLYWYRQAAGRGLQLLFYSVGIGQISSEVPQNLSASRPQDRQFILSSKKLLLSDSGFYLCAWSTSLENTIYFGEGSWLTVV.

The table lists this clone with a few counts. This chain joins TRBV6-5 and TRBJ1-2; D may be TRBD1 (5 bases). The V gene lost 0 bases and the J gene lost 7 bases, with 6 bases spanning the gap. The length of the CDR3 is 12 residues. The germline CDR1 and CDR2 sequences are MNHEY and SVGAGI. CDR3 DNA sequence: TGTGCCAGCAGTTACTCAAGGGGTGGCTACACCTTC. It specifies CASSYSRGGYTF.

To note about this clone: Other DNA variants within this sample encode the same CDR3. The chain links TRBV6-5 to TRBJ1-2, with a possible D match to TRBD1 (6 bases). CDR1 is MNHEY, CDR2 SVGAGI, per germline. This CDR3 is built from 14 residues. V was shortened by 0 bases and J by 3 bases, with 8 bases between the two germline ends. The CDR3 sequence is CASSYSRQDYGYTF. CDR3 in DNA: TGTGCCAGCAGTTACTCTAGACAGGACTATGGCTACACCTTC.

This clone was seen only a few times. The CDR3 region is CASSLVGRTLAGYTF. In nucleotides, the CDR3 is TGTGCCAGCAGCTTGGTTGGCAGGACCCTAGCCGGCTACACCTTC. This chain uses TRBV5-4 with TRBJ1-2; D remains unclear. Germline V gives CDR1 SGHNT, CDR2 YYREEE (reference sequence). Trimming left V 0 bases short and J 8 bases short, with 17 bases between. This CDR3 is built from 15 residues.